This entry describes one TCR beta chain. The target antigen is unknown. The repertoire was sequenced with immunoSEQ multiplex PCR; TCRdb's copy has only in-frame clones and lacks some. Of roughly 100,000 clones in the sample, about 90% were seen once. The data belong to a study of graft-versus-host responses after intestinal transplantation. Overall study context: Recipients had transplants, and these were multivisceral, liver-intestinal, or isolated intestinal.

This material consisted of unstimulated CD4+ T cells sorted from spleen or lymph node cells, taken before intestinal transplant. The sequence came from a human donor who received an intestinal transplant.

The CDR3 loop is CASSLGGGLRGEVEQYF. The CDR3 DNA sequence: TGTGCCAGCAGCTTGGGAGGAGGGCTGAGGGGGGAAGTCGAGCAGTACTTC. The J gene is TRBJ2-7, the V gene TRBV5-4; D tentatively reads TRBD1 or TRBD2 (6 bases each). The CDR3 is made up of 17 amino acids. The V end lost 0 bases, the J end lost 6 bases, and 22 bases lay between the germline ends. Germline V gene sequence: CDR1 SGHNT, CDR2 YYREEE (reference sequence).